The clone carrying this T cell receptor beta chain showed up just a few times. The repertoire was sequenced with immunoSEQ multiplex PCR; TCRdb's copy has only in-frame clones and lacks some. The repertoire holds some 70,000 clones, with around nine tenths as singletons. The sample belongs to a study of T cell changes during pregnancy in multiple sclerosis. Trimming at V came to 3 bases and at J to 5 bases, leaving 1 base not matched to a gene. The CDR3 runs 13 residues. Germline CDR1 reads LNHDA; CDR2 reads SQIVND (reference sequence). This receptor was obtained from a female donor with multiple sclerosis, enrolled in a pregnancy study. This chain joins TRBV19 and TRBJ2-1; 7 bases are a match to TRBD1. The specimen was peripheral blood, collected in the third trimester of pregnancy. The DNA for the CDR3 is TGTGCCAGTAGTATCGACAGGGACAATGAGCAGTTCTTC. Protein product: CASSIDRDNEQFF.